This is a list of T cell receptor beta chains from one sample in a study of early T cells in non-severe SARS-CoV-2 infection. TCRdb used MiXCR to reprocess the 5' RACE reads, holding one entry per CDR3 protein. Of about 23,000 distinct CDR3 sequences in the sample, more than 3.5% were seen once. Sequenced material: whole blood. The origin of the receptors is an adult who was a healthcare worker with PCR-confirmed SARS-CoV-2 infection or an uninfected control (not recorded which). Each CDR3 is given with its conserved first and last residue. The D gene is left open where the match is weak. The size field is filled for only some rows; it gives once, few, many or a size class.

>NA|many|TRBV28|TRBJ2-3
TGTGCCAGCACCCCACCGGGTTCGCAAGGGGTAAATACGCAGTATTTT
CASTPPGSQGVNTQYF
>NA|many|TRBV20-1|TRBJ1-1
TGCAGTGCTAGAGAGGGGGGGGCTGAAGCTTTCTTT
CSAREGGAEAFF
>NA|few|TRBV12-5|TRBJ2-3
TGTGCTAGTGGTTTGGGCGGGAGCACAGATACGCAGTATTTT
CASGLGGSTDTQYF
>TRBD1|many|TRBV20-1|TRBJ2-7
TGCAGTGCTAGGGAGGACAGGGGAGTCGTCGAGCAGTACTTC
CSAREDRGVVEQYF
>TRBD1|many|TRBV2|TRBJ1-1
TGTGCCAGCAGGGTGAACAGGGGAACTGAAGCTTTCTTT
CASRVNRGTEAFF
>NA|few|TRBV3-1|TRBJ2-3
TGTGCCAGCAGCCAAGGTGTACAATTCACAGATACGCAGTATTTT
CASSQGVQFTDTQYF
>NA|many|TRBV19|TRBJ2-5
TGTGCCAGTGCAAAACGGGGGAGCCAAGAGACCCAGTACTTC
CASAKRGSQETQYF
>TRBD1|many|TRBV7-2|TRBJ2-7
TGTGCCAGCAGCGCCCGGCGACAGGGGCAGGGCGAGCAGTACTTC
CASSARRQGQGEQYF
>TRBD2|many|TRBV29-1|TRBJ2-3
TGCAGCGTGCTAGCGGGGGGTACAGATACGCAGTATTTT
CSVLAGGTDTQYF
>TRBD2|many|TRBV3-1|TRBJ2-5
TGTGCCAGCAGCCAAATAGCGGGGTTGAAGACCCAGTACTTC
CASSQIAGLKTQYF
>TRBD1|many|TRBV4-2|TRBJ2-3
TGTGCCAGCAGCGGACGGCCAGGGACAGGGGGTCGTACAGATACGCAGTATTTT
CASSGRPGTGGRTDTQYF
>NA|many|TRBV15|TRBJ2-7
TGTGCCACCAGCAGAGAAGTCGCGGGCGAGCAGTACTTC
CATSREVAGEQYF
>NA|many|TRBV20-1|TRBJ1-5
TGCAGTGCGGGGGGGGAACCTTATAGCAATCAGCCCCAGCATTTT
CSAGGEPYSNQPQHF
>NA|many|TRBV2|TRBJ2-2
TGTGCCAGCAGGGCGACCGGGGAGCTGTTTTTT
CASRATGELFF
>NA|medium-sized|TRBV12-3/TRBV12-4|TRBJ2-7
TGTGCCAGCAGTTTGCAGGGCCTCTACGAGCAGTACTTC
CASSLQGLYEQYF
>NA|few|TRBV4-2|TRBJ1-5
TGTGCCAGCAGCCAAGATACCCCAAGCGATCAGCCCCAGCATTTT
CASSQDTPSDQPQHF
>NA|many|TRBV20-1|TRBJ2-1
TGCAGTGCTAAGGGGGCGGGGAATGAGCAGTTCTTC
CSAKGAGNEQFF
>TRBD2|NA|TRBV6-1|TRBJ2-1
TGTGCCAGCAGTGAAGCGAGAACTAGCGGGGGGCTCTACAATGAGCAGTTCTTC
CASSEARTSGGLYNEQFF
>NA|few|TRBV20-1|TRBJ1-1
TGCAGTGCTAGTGTGATTCCGGGCACTGAAGCTTTCTTT
CSASVIPGTEAFF
>NA|many|TRBV7-2|TRBJ2-1
TGTGCCAGCAGCTCCACTAGCTACAATGAGCAGTTCTTC
CASSSTSYNEQFF
>NA|many|TRBV5-4|TRBJ1-1
TGTGCCAGCAGCTTGGGGCAGGGGACCACTGAAGCTTTCTTT
CASSLGQGTTEAFF
>TRBD1|NA|TRBV6-6|TRBJ2-3
TGTGCCAGCAGCGCACAAATCGCCGGGACAGGTTACACAGATACGCAGTATTTT
CASSAQIAGTGYTDTQYF
>TRBD1|many|TRBV28|TRBJ1-1
TGTGCCAGCAGTTCCACAGGGGTTACTGAAGCTTTCTTT
CASSSTGVTEAFF
>NA|many|TRBV19|TRBJ1-1
TGTGCCAGTAGTATGACCATGAACACTGAAGCTTTCTTT
CASSMTMNTEAFF
>TRBD1|few|TRBV28|TRBJ1-6
TGTGCCGGACAGGGTAGGGGTACACCCCTCCACTTT
CAGQGRGTPLHF
>NA|NA|TRBV4-3|TRBJ1-6
TGCGCCAGCAGCCAAGATTCGTACAGCAGCTCCTATAATTCACCCCTCCACTTT
CASSQDSYSSSYNSPLHF
>TRBD2|many|TRBV20-1|TRBJ2-3
TGCAGTGCTAGACGACTAGCGGGGGTGACAGATACGCAGTATTTT
CSARRLAGVTDTQYF
>NA|NA|TRBV7-2|TRBJ2-1
TGTGCCAGCAGCTTATCTCGGGAAAGTGAGCAGTTCTTC
CASSLSRESEQFF
>NA|many|TRBV24-1|TRBJ2-5
TGTGCCACCAGTGATTTGGGGACCCAGTACTTC
CATSDLGTQYF
>TRBD2|many|TRBV15|TRBJ2-1
TGTGCCACCAGCTTACGGACTAGCTACAATGAGCAGTTCTTC
CATSLRTSYNEQFF
>NA|many|TRBV27|TRBJ1-4
TGTGCCAGCAGTAGCCATGAAAAAGGGATTCAGGAAAAACTGTTTTTT
CASSSHEKGIQEKLFF
>NA|many|TRBV10-3|TRBJ2-4
TGTGCCATCAGTGTCGGGCAGACTCTAGCCAAAAACATTCAGTACTTC
CAISVGQTLAKNIQYF
>NA|NA|TRBV7-2|TRBJ1-2
TGTGCCAGCAGCCCGAATCCATGGGACGCTAACTATGGCTACACCTTC
CASSPNPWDANYGYTF
>NA|few|TRBV20-1|TRBJ2-7
TGCAGTGCCCACTGGGGGGCCGGAGAGCAGTACTTC
CSAHWGAGEQYF
>NA|many|TRBV4-2|TRBJ1-2
TGTGCCAGCAGCCAAGGGGACGGCTACTATGGCTACACCTTC
CASSQGDGYYGYTF
>TRBD2|many|TRBV10-1|TRBJ2-2
TGCGCCAGTCGGGGGGGCTCGAACACCGGGGAGCTGTTTTTT
CASRGGSNTGELFF
>NA|medium-sized|TRBV6-5|TRBJ1-1
TGTGCCAGCACTTTGGGGGGGAACACTGAAGCTTTCTTT
CASTLGGNTEAFF
>TRBD1|many|TRBV6-1|TRBJ1-2
TGTGCCAGCAGACAGACAGGGGCGAATGCTAACTATGGCTACACCTTC
CASRQTGANANYGYTF
>TRBD1|NA|TRBV2|TRBJ1-4
TGTGCCAGCAGTCCGAAGGGACAGGGAAGAGAAAAACTGTTTTTT
CASSPKGQGREKLFF
>TRBD1|NA|TRBV14|TRBJ1-3
TGTGCCAGCAGCCCGCGACAGGGCCTGGGGGGAAACACCATATATTTT
CASSPRQGLGGNTIYF
>TRBD2|many|TRBV20-1|TRBJ2-1
TGCAGTGCTAGAAATGCAGCGGGGGGCCGGAACAATGAGCAGTTCTTC
CSARNAAGGRNNEQFF
>TRBD1|NA|TRBV2|TRBJ2-1
TGTGCCAGCACCGAAGGAGACAGGGGGGATTACAATGAGCAGTTCTTC
CASTEGDRGDYNEQFF
>NA|NA|TRBV27|TRBJ2-7
TGTGCCAGCAGTTTATTGCCGGTCTACGAGCAGTACTTC
CASSLLPVYEQYF
>NA|NA|TRBV5-6|TRBJ1-2
TGTGCCAGCAGCTGGCAGGTTAACTATGGCTACACCTTC
CASSWQVNYGYTF
>NA|few|TRBV19|TRBJ2-3
TGTGCCAGTTCTCCGGGGAGCACAGATACGCAGTATTTT
CASSPGSTDTQYF
>NA|many|TRBV4-3|TRBJ2-6
TGCGCCAGCAGCCATTATTATTTCCGGTACGGGGCCAACGTCCTGACTTTC
CASSHYYFRYGANVLTF
>TRBD1|NA|TRBV11-2|TRBJ2-7
TGTGCCAGCAGCGCCCGGGACAGGGGAAACTACGAGCAGTACTTC
CASSARDRGNYEQYF
>NA|many|TRBV27|TRBJ2-7
TGTGCCAGCAGTTTCTTAGGGGTTGGAAACGAGCAGTACTTC
CASSFLGVGNEQYF
>NA|few|TRBV20-1|TRBJ2-7
TGCAGTGCTAGTACAGGGTATCAGTCCTACGAGCAGTACTTC
CSASTGYQSYEQYF
>NA|many|TRBV20-1|TRBJ1-1
TGCAGTGCTAGTTGGGTGAACACTGAAGCTTTCTTT
CSASWVNTEAFF